The following is a TCR beta chain sequence with its context. Its antigen is unidentified. Germline lookup yields CDR1 SEHNR and CDR2 FQNEAQ (reference sequence). Deletions cut 5 bases from V and 8 bases from J, with 16 bases between. This CDR3 has 15 residues. This sample is drawn from a study of cytomegalovirus exposure and HLA in healthy donors. The study's findings and limits: The authors listed 164 TCR beta chains as cytomegalovirus-associated. Earlier findings revealed that most TCR beta V segments proved productive either about 90% or about 30% of the time.

The PCR made use of 60 Vbeta and 13 Jbeta primers. The method was immunoSEQ multiplex PCR; TCRdb's version includes in-frame clones alone and lacks a portion of them. The sample holds some 120,000 clones, over 60% seen once. The chain carries TRBV7-9 and TRBJ1-6; D is uncertain. The sequence came from a human donor in good health. Sequenced: PBMCs. The CDR3 DNA sequence: TGTGCCAGCAGCCCGGACGCGGGCATCTATTCACCCCTCCACTTT. Its translation: CASSPDAGIYSPLHF.